This TCR beta chain was identified during a study of blood T cells in healthy people across ages. A second PCR, run for about 7 to 12 cycles, used a sample-barcoded 5' primer plus a J-beta primer mix. TCRdb processed the 5' RACE reads anew with MiXCR; each CDR3 protein has one entry. Among around 500,000 distinct CDR3 sequences listed, around a quarter were seen once. A further study also used this sample, focusing on T cells of mothers and their children.

This clonotype was sampled from a boy aged 2 to 10 in good health. The material sequenced was blood.

The CDR3: CASSASGSYNEQFF. CDR3 sequence (DNA): TGCGCCAGCAGTGCTAGCGGGAGCTACAATGAGCAGTTCTTC. The chain has TRBV10-1 and TRBJ2-1; 10 nucleotides align to TRBD2. CDR3 length: 14 amino acids. Germline lookup yields CDR1 WNHNN and CDR2 SYGVQD (reference sequence). J was trimmed by 3 bases and V by 4 bases; bases with no gene match: 0.